These T cell receptor beta chains were read from a single sample in a study of CD4 T cells in relation to SARS-CoV-2 and coronaviruses. For these TCRs, the target antigens are not known. Libraries were prepared by immunoSEQ multiplex PCR; TCRdb keeps only in-frame clonotypes and omits some of them. The data show some 21,000 clones, about 80% seen once. The sample consisted of CD4+ T cells from PBMCs, cultured in vitro. These receptors all stem from a human donor in good health. Each CDR3 is given with its conserved first and last residue. A D gene is named only where the DNA matches it firmly. Expanded clones get a size class; other rows say once, few or many, or leave the size out.

D: NA; J: TRBJ2-1; size: NA; V: TRBV18; DNA: TGTGCCAGCTCACACCTGGCGGGGTCGACGATCAGCTCCTACAATGAGCAGTTCTTC; CDR3: CASSHLAGSTISSYNEQFF
D: NA; J: TRBJ2-7; size: NA; V: TRBV18; DNA: TGTGCCAGCTCACCGGAATTCTACGAGCAGTACTTC; CDR3: CASSPEFYEQYF
D: NA; J: TRBJ2-1; size: NA; V: TRBV10-3; DNA: TGTGCCATCAGCATCGACTACAATGAGCAGTTCTTC; CDR3: CAISIDYNEQFF
D: NA; J: TRBJ2-7; size: few; V: TRBV15; DNA: TGTGCCACCAGCAGGCCCTCCTACGAGCAGTACTTC; CDR3: CATSRPSYEQYF
D: NA; J: TRBJ1-1; size: few; V: TRBV7-8; DNA: TGTGCCAGCAGCTTACCGGGACAGAACACTGAAGCTTTCTTT; CDR3: CASSLPGQNTEAFF
D: NA; J: TRBJ1-4; size: NA; V: TRBV6-6; DNA: TGTGCCAGCAGTGCTGCAGGGTTAGGTGAAAAACTGTTTTTT; CDR3: CASSAAGLGEKLFF
D: TRBD1; J: TRBJ2-3; size: NA; V: TRBV7-2; DNA: TGTGCCAGCAGCATGCGTACAGGGGCGGATACGCAGTATTTT; CDR3: CASSMRTGADTQYF
D: TRBD1; J: TRBJ2-1; size: NA; V: TRBV6-5; DNA: TGTGCCAGCAGAGAGACAGGGGAGTTTATAGGTGAGCAGTTCTTC; CDR3: CASRETGEFIGEQFF
D: NA; J: TRBJ1-1; size: once; V: TRBV6-5; DNA: TGTGCCAGCAGTCCGCCAGTGACACCGACCACTGAAGCTTTCTTT; CDR3: CASSPPVTPTTEAFF
D: TRBD1; J: TRBJ1-6; size: NA; V: TRBV5-4; DNA: TGTGCCAGCAGCAAGACAGGGGACAATTCACCCCTCCACTTT; CDR3: CASSKTGDNSPLHF
D: TRBD1; J: TRBJ2-6; size: NA; V: TRBV5-1; DNA: TGCGCCAGCAGCCAAATCGGGACAGGGGTACGCTCTGGGGCCAACGTCCTGACTTTC; CDR3: CASSQIGTGVRSGANVLTF
D: NA; J: TRBJ2-7; size: NA; V: TRBV20-1; DNA: TGCAGTGCCCAGGACAGTCCCGAGCAGTACTTC; CDR3: CSAQDSPEQYF
D: TRBD2; J: TRBJ2-7; size: NA; V: TRBV7-2; DNA: TGTGCCAGCAGCTTAATGGCGGGAGGTACCTACATGGAGCAGTACTTC; CDR3: CASSLMAGGTYMEQYF
D: NA; J: TRBJ2-4; size: NA; V: TRBV30; DNA: TGTGCCTGGAGTCGGGAGGCCAAAAACATTCAGTACTTC; CDR3: CAWSREAKNIQYF
D: TRBD1; J: TRBJ2-7; size: NA; V: TRBV18; DNA: TGTGCCAGCTCACCACAGGGGGCCTCCTACGAGCAGTACTTC; CDR3: CASSPQGASYEQYF
D: NA; J: TRBJ2-2; size: NA; V: TRBV9; DNA: TGTGCCAGCAGCGTAGACACCGGCGCGAACACCGGGGAGCTGTTTTTT; CDR3: CASSVDTGANTGELFF
D: TRBD1; J: TRBJ2-5; size: NA; V: TRBV6-5; DNA: TGTGCCAGCAGCCCGAGACAGGGTTGGGAGACCCAGTACTTC; CDR3: CASSPRQGWETQYF
D: TRBD1; J: TRBJ1-5; size: NA; V: TRBV10-3; DNA: TGTGCCATCTCAGGGGGCGGCGGCAATCAGCCCCAGCATTTT; CDR3: CAISGGGGNQPQHF
D: NA; J: TRBJ2-7; size: medium-sized; V: TRBV5-6; DNA: TGTGCCAGCAGCTTGGGGGAACTAGGTTCCTACTACGAGCAGTACTTC; CDR3: CASSLGELGSYYEQYF
D: TRBD1; J: TRBJ2-7; size: few; V: TRBV7-9; DNA: TGTGCCAGCAGCTTAGACGGGACAGGGGGCCGCGAGCAGTACTTC; CDR3: CASSLDGTGGREQYF
D: TRBD1; J: TRBJ1-2; size: few; V: TRBV19; DNA: TGTGCCAGTAGCCCGGGACAGCACAGCTATGGCTACACCTTC; CDR3: CASSPGQHSYGYTF
D: NA; J: TRBJ1-2; size: NA; V: TRBV15; DNA: TGTGCCACCAGCAGAGGGGTTGGCTACACCTTC; CDR3: CATSRGVGYTF
D: NA; J: TRBJ1-2; size: NA; V: TRBV11-2; DNA: TGTGCCAGCAGCTTAGTACTGCGGGGGGCGCTTGGCTACACCTTC; CDR3: CASSLVLRGALGYTF
D: NA; J: TRBJ1-4; size: once; V: TRBV9; DNA: TGTGCCGTTGCCGAAGGGCGAGATGAAAAACTGTTTTTT; CDR3: CAVAEGRDEKLFF
D: TRBD2; J: TRBJ2-1; size: few; V: TRBV11-2; DNA: TGTGCCAGCAGCCTAGGGACTAGCGGTTACAATGAGCAGTTCTTC; CDR3: CASSLGTSGYNEQFF
D: TRBD2; J: TRBJ2-1; size: NA; V: TRBV2; DNA: TGTGCCAGCAGTGACTGGGGAGGGTCTAGCCGTGGAATGGAGCAGTTCTTC; CDR3: CASSDWGGSSRGMEQFF
D: NA; J: TRBJ2-7; size: NA; V: TRBV20-1; DNA: TGCAGTGCTAGTGTCCAACCGGGACTCACAGCCTACGAGCAGTACTTC; CDR3: CSASVQPGLTAYEQYF
D: NA; J: TRBJ1-5; size: few; V: TRBV7-9; DNA: TGTGCCAGCAGCCGGGCAGGGGCGAGCAATCAGCCCCAGCATTTT; CDR3: CASSRAGASNQPQHF
D: NA; J: TRBJ1-2; size: NA; V: TRBV6-2/TRBV6-3; DNA: TGTGCCAGCAGTTCGGGACAAGCCTATGGCTACACCTTC; CDR3: CASSSGQAYGYTF
D: TRBD1; J: TRBJ1-4; size: NA; V: TRBV2; DNA: TGTGCCAGCAACCGGGACAGGCTCAATGAAAAACTGTTTTTT; CDR3: CASNRDRLNEKLFF
D: NA; J: TRBJ1-2; size: NA; V: TRBV19; DNA: TGTGCCAGTAGTATTTGGATCAGGGACAACTATGGCTACACCTTC; CDR3: CASSIWIRDNYGYTF
D: TRBD2; J: TRBJ2-2; size: NA; V: TRBV7-8; DNA: TGTGCCAGCAGCGGACCTAGCGGGAGGGCCTCCGGGGAGCTGTTTTTT; CDR3: CASSGPSGRASGELFF
D: NA; J: TRBJ1-2; size: few; V: TRBV7-8; DNA: TGTGCCAGCAGCTTAACGTCATGGGGAAATGGCTACACCTTC; CDR3: CASSLTSWGNGYTF
D: NA; J: TRBJ2-6; size: few; V: TRBV6-4; DNA: TGTGCCAGCAGTGACGACAACTCTGGGGCCAACGTCCTGACTTTC; CDR3: CASSDDNSGANVLTF
D: NA; J: TRBJ1-5; size: few; V: TRBV28; DNA: TGTGCCAGCAGAGCTGACAGGTCGAATCAGCCCCAGCATTTT; CDR3: CASRADRSNQPQHF
D: NA; J: TRBJ1-5; size: NA; V: TRBV2; DNA: TGTGCCAGCAGTGAAGGTCACAGAGATCAGCCCCAGCATTTT; CDR3: CASSEGHRDQPQHF
D: NA; J: TRBJ2-1; size: NA; V: TRBV19; DNA: TGTGCCAGTACTGCCCGAGAGCAGCCAAATGAGCAGTTCTTC; CDR3: CASTAREQPNEQFF
D: TRBD2; J: TRBJ2-2; size: few; V: TRBV5-4; DNA: TGTGCCAGCAGCTTGCGAGCGGGAGCCGGGTCCGGGGAGCTGTTTTTT; CDR3: CASSLRAGAGSGELFF
D: NA; J: TRBJ2-1; size: once; V: TRBV7-9; DNA: TGTGCCAGCAGCTTACAGGGGAGCTCCTACAATGAGCAGTTCTTC; CDR3: CASSLQGSSYNEQFF
D: NA; J: TRBJ2-4; size: NA; V: TRBV28; DNA: TGTGCCAGCAGGGGCCGGGGCAAAAACATTCAGTACTTC; CDR3: CASRGRGKNIQYF
D: NA; J: TRBJ2-7; size: NA; V: TRBV6-1; DNA: TGTGCCAGCAGTCAAGCAGGGCTATCCTACGAGCAGTACTTC; CDR3: CASSQAGLSYEQYF
D: NA; J: TRBJ2-7; size: NA; V: TRBV15; DNA: TGTGCCACCAGCAGAGAAATTTCCAGAACCTACGAGCAGTACTTC; CDR3: CATSREISRTYEQYF
D: NA; J: TRBJ2-7; size: NA; V: TRBV6-6; DNA: TGTGCCAGCAGCACGCCCAGGACCAGTTGGTCCTACGAGCAGTACTTC; CDR3: CASSTPRTSWSYEQYF
D: NA; J: TRBJ2-5; size: NA; V: TRBV5-1; DNA: TGCGCCAGCGCCCGGACAGCAGAAGAGACCCAGTACTTC; CDR3: CASARTAEETQYF
D: NA; J: TRBJ2-5; size: NA; V: TRBV20-1; DNA: TGCAGTGCTAGTGATAGGACTCAGCAAGAGACCCAGTACTTC; CDR3: CSASDRTQQETQYF
D: TRBD2; J: TRBJ2-7; size: once; V: TRBV29-1; DNA: TGCAGCGTTGTTCGACTAGCGGGAGTTAGGTACGAGCAGTACTTC; CDR3: CSVVRLAGVRYEQYF